This paragraph reports one T cell receptor beta chain. The antigen is not known. The trim removed 2 bases at V and 3 bases at J, leaving 10 bases unmatched. CDR3 size: 16 residues. CDR1 is MNHNS, CDR2 SASEGT, per germline. All glioblastoma patients lacked an isocitrate dehydrogenase mutation. The immunoSEQ assay amplified TCRB CDR3 from up to about 2 ug DNA. Profiled with immunoSEQ multiplex PCR; TCRdb holds only in-frame clones, not every one. The sample lists under 130,000 clones; roughly 81% were seen once. The data derive from a study of glioma-infiltrating T cells after dendritic cell vaccination. About the study: Monocyte-derived dendritic cells, cultured 7 to 8 days with IL-4 and GM-CSF, were pulsed with autologous tumor lysate.

Overall study findings and caveats: Higher pretreatment TIL content predicted longer progression-free time and survival.

The sequences come from blood, collected before dendritic cell vaccination. The clonotype originates from a human donor with glioblastoma. V gene TRBV6-1 combines with J gene TRBJ2-7; the match to TRBD1 covers 7 bases. The CDR3 loop is CASSESTRGRLYEQYF. CDR3 in DNA: TGTGCCAGCAGTGAATCTACGAGGGGGCGCCTCTACGAGCAGTACTTC.